These 26 T cell receptor beta chains were all obtained from the same sample, sequenced in a study of vaccination effects on CD4 cells after COVID-19. No antigen has been assigned to these receptors. Following culture for about ten days, CD4+ T cells were isolated. Participants were given two doses of BNT162b2 or mRNA-1273 vaccine. Produced via immunoSEQ multiplex PCR; TCRdb's table is partial and in-frame only. The table has 50,000 to 60,000 clones, nearly 80% seen once. Sequencing used CD4+ T cells from PBMCs cultured without peptide, obtained after COVID-19 vaccination. These receptors were obtained from a human donor who received a COVID-19 vaccine.

V gene TRBV6-5 combines with J gene TRBJ2-1; weak D call: TRBD1 (6 bases). Germline V gene sequence: CDR1 MNHEY, CDR2 SVGAGI. Trimming took 5 bases from V and 4 from J, leaving 12 bases between them. The CDR3 covers 14 residues. CDR3 coding DNA: TGTGCCAGCAGTCCCCAGGGGAGTTACAATGAGCAGTTCTTC. The encoded protein is CASSPQGSYNEQFF.

The genes are TRBV19 and TRBJ2-7, with 14 bases that match TRBD2. Germline values: CDR1 LNHDA, CDR2 SQIVND (reference sequence). The trim removed 5 bases at V and 7 bases at J, leaving 7 bases unmatched. This CDR3 is 15 amino acids long. CDR3 protein: CASSPGLAGVEEQYF. CDR3 nucleotide sequence: TGTGCCAGTAGTCCGGGACTAGCGGGAGTTGAAGAGCAGTACTTC.

CDR3 sequence: CASSRVPTRDGYTF. The CDR3 DNA sequence: TGTGCCAGCAGCCGGGTCCCAACCAGGGATGGCTACACCTTC. V is TRBV28 and J is TRBJ1-2, with a weak D call TRBD1 (5 bases). Germline V gene lookup returns CDR1 MDHEN and CDR2 SYDVKM. CDR3 size: 14 residues. V lost 6 bases and J lost 6, with 17 bases in between.

This clone came up a few times. This chain links TRBV3-1 (or the pseudogene TRBV3-2) with TRBJ1-6; 7 nucleotides agree with TRBD1. Trimming took 3 bases from V and 10 from J; bases not matched to a gene: 9. CDR1 LGHDT and CDR2 YNNKEL come from the germline V gene (reference sequence). The CDR3 has 15 amino acids. In nucleotides, the CDR3 is TGTGCCAGCAGCCAGACAGGGAACGCGTTATCACCCCTCCACTTT. It is translated as CASSQTGNALSPLHF.

V gene TRBV7-8 combines with J gene TRBJ1-6, with a possible D match to TRBD1 (5 bases). Trimming left V 1 base short and J 9 bases short, with 13 bases between. The CDR3 runs 15 residues. Germline lookup yields CDR1 SGHVS and CDR2 FQNEAQ. The CDR3 DNA reads as TGTGCCAGCAGCTTAGTCTCCCAGGGTAGTTCACCCCTCCACTTT. Translating it yields CASSLVSQGSSPLHF. The full variable domain, in which reference TRBV7-8 and TRBJ1-6 provide the parts outside the CDR3, is GAGVSQSPRYKVAKRGQDVALRCDPISGHVSLFWYQQALGQGPEFLTYFQNEAQLDKSGLPSDRFFAERPEGSVSTLKIQRTQQEDSAVYLCASSLVSQGSSPLHFGNGTRLTVT.

This chain links TRBV19 with TRBJ2-2, with 8 bases matching TRBD1. The ends lost 8 bases at V and 3 bases at J; junction bases unmatched: 5. CDR3 length: 14 residues. Germline V gene sequence: CDR1 LNHDA, CDR2 SQIVND (reference sequence). The CDR3 protein is CASRLQGDTGELFF. CDR3 sequence (DNA): TGTGCCAGTCGCCTACAGGGGGACACCGGGGAGCTGTTTTTT.

V usage is TRBV6-1 and J usage is TRBJ2-1; 10 nucleotides match TRBD2. Germline values: CDR1 MNHNS, CDR2 SASEGT. The CDR3 runs to 16 residues. Trimming cost V 4 bases and J 9 bases; bases outside gene matches: 12. The CDR3 region is CASSVRSSGGLGEQFF. CDR3 sequence (DNA): TGTGCCAGCAGTGTAAGGTCTAGCGGGGGTCTAGGTGAGCAGTTCTTC.

This rearrangement joins TRBV6-6 to TRBJ2-1; 11 bases fit TRBD2. The CDR3 sequence is 14 residues long. Trimming cost V 7 bases and J 8 bases; bases outside gene matches: 7. Per germline, CDR1 MNHNY and CDR2 SVGAGI (reference sequence). The CDR3 reads CASTVAGGPYEQFF. DNA for the CDR3: TGTGCCAGCACCGTAGCGGGGGGGCCCTATGAGCAGTTCTTC.

This chain links TRBV29-1 with TRBJ2-4; D remains unclear. Germline-derived CDR1 and CDR2 are SQVTM and ANQGSEA. Trimming pared 5 bases from V and 5 bases from J, leaving 13 bases between. The CDR3 totals 13 residues. The CDR3 sequence: CSVKYSRENIQYF. The CDR3 DNA reads TGCAGCGTTAAATACTCCCGTGAAAACATTCAGTACTTC.

The rearrangement joins TRBV2 to TRBJ2-6, with a weak D call TRBD1 (6 bases). The CDR3 consists of 15 residues. The germline V and J ends were trimmed by 4 bases and 2 bases, with 9 bases remaining between them. The germline V gene encodes CDR1 SNHLY and CDR2 FYNNEI. The CDR3 protein is CASSVDRTGANVLTF. Here the CDR3 DNA reads TGTGCCAGCAGTGTCGACAGGACTGGGGCCAACGTCCTGACTTTC.

The chain couples TRBV11-2 to TRBJ1-2; perhaps TRBD1 as D (5 bases). The CDR3 is made up of 12 amino acids. V was cut by 6 bases and J by 8 bases, with 13 bases left in between. From germline, CDR1 is SGHAT and CDR2 FQNNGV. CDR3 residues: CASRLNRGGYTF. The CDR3 nucleotides read TGTGCCAGCAGACTAAACCGGGGGGGCTACACCTTC.

The chain couples TRBV6-5 to TRBJ1-3; no clear D gene. The ends were cut back, 2 bases at V and 2 bases at J, with 4 bases in the middle. CDR3 length equals 13 residues. Per the germline V gene, CDR1 is MNHEY and CDR2 is SVGAGI. CDR3 region: CASSYIPGNTIYF. CDR3 bases: TGTGCCAGCAGTTACATACCTGGAAACACCATATATTTT.

The rearrangement links TRBV6-4 to TRBJ1-5; D call uncertain. The ends were cut back, 6 bases at V and 4 bases at J, with 19 bases in the middle. CDR3 length: 16 residues. Germline loops: CDR1 MRHNA, CDR2 SNTAGT. In DNA, the CDR3 is TGTGCCAGCAGCCACTATACAGCTAGGATAAATCAGCCCCAGCATTTT. It codes for CASSHYTARINQPQHF.

This clone was seen once. The DNA of the CDR3 is TGTGCCAGTAGTCCCACGGACAGGGTGGGTTCACCCCTCCACTTT. Its translation: CASSPTDRVGSPLHF. This chain joins TRBV19 and TRBJ1-6; 8 bases agree with TRBD1. After removal of 5 bases from V and 9 bases from J, the junction contained 9 bases not matched to a gene. CDR3 length: 15 amino acids. Per germline, CDR1 LNHDA and CDR2 SQIVND (reference sequence).

The gene calls are TRBV2 and TRBJ1-2; D not resolved. Trimming pared 2 bases from V and 6 bases from J, leaving 13 bases between. The CDR3 totals 14 residues. The germline CDR1 and CDR2 sequences are SNHLY and FYNNEI. This chain's CDR3 is CASSETRARDGYTF. CDR3 in DNA: TGTGCCAGCAGTGAAACGAGGGCGCGGGATGGCTACACCTTC. The whole variable domain, remainder taken from reference TRBV2 and TRBJ1-2, is EPEVTQTPSHQVTQMGQEVILRCVPISNHLYFYWYRQILGQKVEFLVSFYNNEISEKSEIFDDQFSVERPDGSNFTLKIRSTKLEDSAMYFCASSETRARDGYTFGSGTRLTVV.

V usage is TRBV12-3 or TRBV12-4 and J usage is TRBJ1-1; D gene unclear. The CDR3 loop spans 13 amino acids. The V end lost 3 bases, the J end lost 1 base, and 6 bases lay between the germline ends. The CDR3 loop reads CASSLGANTEAFF. The CDR3 DNA is TGTGCCAGCAGTTTGGGTGCGAACACTGAAGCTTTCTTT.

The chain couples TRBV6-6 to TRBJ1-1; possibly TRBD1 for D (5 bases). The V and J ends lost 0 bases and 6 bases respectively, with 14 bases between them. This CDR3 has 15 amino acids. Germline CDR1 and CDR2: MNHNY and SVGAGI (reference sequence). The CDR3 here is CASSYSRGGMAEAFF. The CDR3 DNA reads as TGTGCCAGCAGTTACTCGCGGGGCGGTATGGCTGAAGCTTTCTTT.

This chain connects TRBV11-3 to TRBJ2-5; the D gene is possibly TRBD1 (6 bases). The V gene lost 1 base and the J gene lost 2 bases, with 11 bases spanning the gap. This CDR3 is built from 15 residues. Germline V gives CDR1 SGHNT, CDR2 YENEEA. CDR3 amino acids: CASSLGGPAQETQYF. DNA of the CDR3: TGTGCCAGCAGCTTAGGGGGGCCAGCTCAAGAGACCCAGTACTTC.

This chain uses TRBV2 with TRBJ1-1; D uncertain. The CDR3 contains 14 residues. The germline CDR1 and CDR2 sequences are SNHLY and FYNNEI. The germline V and J ends were trimmed by 4 bases and 0 bases, with 9 bases remaining between them. The CDR3 nucleotides are TGTGCCAGCAGTGCGGACGGACTGAACACTGAAGCTTTCTTT. Protein product: CASSADGLNTEAFF.

The CDR3 bases are TGTGCCAGCAGCTTGGCTAGCACCTCCTACGAGCAGTACTTC. Its translation is CASSLASTSYEQYF. This chain connects TRBV7-2 to TRBJ2-7, with D possibly TRBD2 on 5 matching bases. The CDR3 totals 14 residues. Germline assignment: CDR1 SGHTA and CDR2 FQGNSA. Trimming stripped 3 bases from V and 0 bases from J, with 9 bases between.

The chain has TRBV27 and TRBJ2-7, with D possibly being TRBD2 (6 bases). CDR1 and CDR2 from the germline V gene are MNHEY and SMNVEV (reference sequence). This CDR3 comprises 14 residues. V lost 6 bases to trimming and J lost 6 bases, with 18 bases between them. CDR3 coding DNA: TGTGCCAGCAGGCCACGGGGGACCAAGGGCGAGCAGTACTTC. As protein: CASRPRGTKGEQYF.

The V call is TRBV5-1, the J call TRBJ1-6, with no clear D. Germline CDR1 SGHRS, CDR2 YFSETQ. V was trimmed by 0 bases and J by 10 bases, leaving 8 bases between them. The CDR3 has 13 residues. CDR3 bases: TGCGCCAGCAGCTTGGTAGTTGGCTCACCCCTCCACTTT. Amino acids: CASSLVVGSPLHF. The variable domain in full, completed from reference TRBV5-1 and TRBJ1-6, reads KAGVTQTPRYLIKTRGQQVTLSCSPISGHRSVSWYQQTPGQGLQFLFEYFSETQRNKGNFPGRFSGRQFSNSRSEMNVSTLELGDSALYLCASSLVVGSPLHFGNGTRLTVT.

For the CDR3, the DNA is TGCGCCAGCAGCTGGGGGGGGGCGAACACTGAAGCTTTCTTT. Translation gives CASSWGGANTEAFF. The chain recombines TRBV5-1 with TRBJ1-1; a possible D gene is TRBD1 (6 bases). CDR1 and CDR2 from the germline V gene are SGHRS and YFSETQ. The CDR3 spans 14 residues. V lost 3 bases and J 1 base, leaving 10 bases between the germline ends.

In its sample, this clone was seen a few times. The rearrangement uses TRBV24-1 and TRBJ2-3, with unresolved D. Germline V CDR1 and CDR2: KGHDR, SFDVKD. V lost 3 bases to trimming and J lost 3 bases, with 12 bases between them. The CDR3 contains 15 residues. CDR3 amino acids: CATSDPLERTDTQYF. CDR3 in DNA: TGTGCCACCAGTGATCCTTTGGAGAGGACAGATACGCAGTATTTT.

V gene TRBV28 combines with J gene TRBJ1-1; tentatively, D is TRBD1 (6 bases). The length of the CDR3 is 16 residues. V dropped 2 bases and J dropped 1 base, with 14 bases sitting between them. Germline-derived CDR1 and CDR2 are MDHEN and SYDVKM. CDR3: CASSLRAGAGNTEAFF. The CDR3 coding sequence is TGTGCCAGCAGTTTAAGGGCAGGGGCAGGGAACACTGAAGCTTTCTTT. Looking up the rest from reference TRBV28 and TRBJ1-1 gives the full variable domain: DVKVTQSSRYLVKRTGEKVFLECVQDMDHENMFWYRQDPGLGLRLIYFSYDVKMKEKGDIPEGYSVSREKKERFSLILESASTNQTSMYLCASSLRAGAGNTEAFFGQGTRLTVV.

This clone was counted between two and nine times. The rearrangement links TRBV28 to TRBJ1-5; possibly TRBD1 for D (5 bases). Germline V gene lookup returns CDR1 MDHEN and CDR2 SYDVKM. This CDR3 is built from 15 residues. V dropped 4 bases and J dropped 0 bases, with 10 bases sitting between them. CDR3: CASSWGIYSNQPQHF. The CDR3 coding sequence is TGTGCCAGCAGTTGGGGGATATATAGCAATCAGCCCCAGCATTTT.